This entry is about one TCR beta chain. Its antigen is still unknown. Measured with immunoSEQ multiplex PCR; TCRdb has only the in-frame clones, and not every one. This table holds 150,000 to 200,000 clones, 93% found once. This sample was taken from a study of T cell responses to AZD1222 COVID-19 vaccine. General study findings and limits: No day 14 peak samples; only post-peak repertoires were characterized. Researchers report vaccine-associated CD4 TCRs spanning spike, with dominance at 160-218 and 743-854. Reportedly, nearly half the spike-specific TCRs target unmutated variant regions.

The CDR3 is 15 amino acids. Germline trimming cut 8 bases from V and 3 bases from J; bases unmatched to any gene: 9. Germline CDR1 SGHRS, CDR2 YFSETQ. This sequence originates from an adult in good health. This chain connects TRBV5-1 to TRBJ2-1, with 9 bases aligning to TRBD2. The sequences come from peripheral blood, collected on day 0 of AZD1222 vaccination. CDR3 in amino acids: CASKLAGAFYNEQFF. As DNA, the CDR3 is TGCGCCAGTAAGTTAGCGGGGGCCTTCTACAATGAGCAGTTCTTC.